The rows below give T cell receptor beta chains drawn from one sample of a study of blood T cell repertoires in COVID-19. Assay used: immunoSEQ multiplex PCR; TCRdb lists only in-frame clones, some missing. The table lists approximately 160,000 clones, roughly 88% of them singletons, with roughly 7.2% in the top ten. Sequences were obtained from peripheral blood. These receptors were obtained from a woman in her 50s in a cohort sampled during active or convalescent COVID-19. The CDR3 runs from the conserved cysteine through the conserved F or W. Fields, in order: D gene, J gene, V gene, clone size, CDR3 DNA, CDR3 protein. D genes are given only for firm matches. Expanded clones are given a class, and other clones once, few, many or no size at all.

TRBD1 TRBJ1-1 TRBV28 . TGTGCCAGCAGGGGGGTACAGGGGAAGGGAGACACTGAAGCTTTCTTT CASRGVQGKGDTEAFF
. TRBJ1-4 TRBV7-2 . TGTGCCAGCAGCCCAAACACAGGGTCCAATGAAAAACTGTTTTTT CASSPNTGSNEKLFF
. TRBJ1-1 TRBV20-1 . TGCAGTGCTCTCCAGTATACTGAAGCTTTCTTT CSALQYTEAFF
. TRBJ1-2 TRBV27 . TGTGCCAGCAGTTTAGCTCACAGGAACTATGGCTACACCTTC CASSLAHRNYGYTF
. TRBJ1-6 TRBV6-5 . TGTGCCAGCAGTTACTCGCTAAACTATAATTCACCCCTCCACTTT CASSYSLNYNSPLHF
. TRBJ1-4 TRBV7-9 few TGTGCCAGCAGCTTAATCCGGGGATCTAATGAAAAACTGTTTTTT CASSLIRGSNEKLFF
. TRBJ1-1 TRBV4-1 once TGCGCCAGCAGTTGGGGAGAGAACACTGAAGCTTTCTTT CASSWGENTEAFF
TRBD2 TRBJ2-5 TRBV3-1/TRBV3-2 . TGTGCCAGCAGCAGCTCAGCGGGGGGGCAACGAGAGACCCAGTACTTC CASSSSAGGQRETQYF
TRBD2 TRBJ2-3 TRBV4-1 . TGCGCCAGCAGCCAAGGGACTAGCGGGGGGGCCGGGACGCAGTATTTT CASSQGTSGGAGTQYF
TRBD1 TRBJ1-2 TRBV19 . TGTGCCAGTTACCTACGCGGGACAGGAAACTATGGCTACACCTTC CASYLRGTGNYGYTF
. TRBJ1-6 TRBV18 few TGTGCCAGCTCGGGAACAGGGCGATATAATTCACCCCTCCACTTT CASSGTGRYNSPLHF
. TRBJ2-5 TRBV18 . TGTGCCAGCTCACTCAGGGATCGGGAGACCCAGTACTTC CASSLRDRETQYF
. TRBJ1-1 TRBV14 . TGTGCCAGCAGCGAGACATTGAACACTGAAGCTTTCTTT CASSETLNTEAFF
TRBD1 TRBJ1-1 TRBV5-6 . TGTGCCAGCAGCTTCTGGCAGGGGGCGCAAGCTTTCTTT CASSFWQGAQAFF
. TRBJ1-1 TRBV5-1 . TGCGCCAGCAGCAGTGACACAGCCAACACTGAAGCTTTCTTT CASSSDTANTEAFF
. TRBJ1-1 TRBV7-2 . TGTGCCAGCAGCTTAGCGCATGGAGGGATGAACACTGAAGCTTTCTTT CASSLAHGGMNTEAFF
TRBD1 TRBJ2-2 TRBV2 . TGTGCCAGCAACCCGGACAGGGCGAGCACCGGGGAGCTGTTTTTT CASNPDRASTGELFF
. TRBJ1-2 TRBV10-2 . TGCGCCACTAAAGGCGGGGGGACTAACTATGGCTACACCTTC CATKGGGTNYGYTF
. TRBJ2-6 TRBV7-2 . TGTGCCAGCAGCACCGGTGGCTCTGGGGCCAACGTCCTGACTTTC CASSTGGSGANVLTF
TRBD1 TRBJ1-1 TRBV7-9 . TGTGCCAGCAGCTTATCTCTGACAGGGGGCTACATGAACACTGAAGCTTTCTTT CASSLSLTGGYMNTEAFF
. TRBJ1-3 TRBV6-1 . TGTGCCAGCAGTGAAGATCGACCGGGGGGCCCGGGAACCATATATTTT CASSEDRPGGPGTIYF
TRBD1 TRBJ1-2 TRBV19 . TGTGCTCCTACAGGGGTCTATGGCTACACCTTC CAPTGVYGYTF
. TRBJ1-5 TRBV9 . TGTGCCAGCAGCCAGGGCCCTAGCAATCAGCCCCAGCATTTT CASSQGPSNQPQHF
TRBD1 TRBJ2-7 TRBV12-3/TRBV12-4 . TGTGCCAGCAGTGCCGGGACAGGGTCCGAGCAGTACTTC CASSAGTGSEQYF
. TRBJ1-1 TRBV11-1 few TGTGCCAGCAGCTCAGGGGACACTGAAGCTTTCTTT CASSSGDTEAFF
TRBD1 TRBJ2-1 TRBV10-3 . TGTGCCATCAGGACAGGGGGCCTTTACAATGAGCAGTTCTTC CAIRTGGLYNEQFF
TRBD1 TRBJ1-1 TRBV5-8 . TGTGCCAGCAGCGGGGACAGGGGGCGGAGTATCTCTGAAGCTTTCTTT CASSGDRGRSISEAFF
TRBD1 TRBJ1-2 TRBV6-2/TRBV6-3 . TGTGCCAGCAGTTACCCCCGGGACAGCTTCTATGGCTACACCTTC CASSYPRDSFYGYTF
. TRBJ2-5 TRBV9 . TGTGCCAGCAGCGCCCCGGAGTTCCAAGAGACCCAGTACTTC CASSAPEFQETQYF
. TRBJ2-7 TRBV25-1 many TGTGCCAGCAGCTCTTACCCAGGCTCCTACGAGCAGTACTTC CASSSYPGSYEQYF
TRBD1 TRBJ1-3 TRBV7-3 . TGTGCCAGCAGCTTAAGCCAGGGGGTTGGAAACACCATATATTTT CASSLSQGVGNTIYF
. TRBJ2-1 TRBV2 few TGTGCCAGCAGGAGTGTGGGGGCCAGTCGGGGAGTCTACAATGAGCAGTTCTTC CASRSVGASRGVYNEQFF
. TRBJ1-4 TRBV7-3 . TGTGCCAGCAGCTTAAACGGGGGTACTAATGAAAAACTGTTTTTT CASSLNGGTNEKLFF
. TRBJ1-5 TRBV18 . TGTGCCAGCTCACCGACAGGTGACTATAGCAATCAGCCCCAGCATTTT CASSPTGDYSNQPQHF
. TRBJ1-5 TRBV7-6 . TGTGCCAGCAGCTTAAAGCCATTACAGGATTTCAATCAGCCCCAGCATTTT CASSLKPLQDFNQPQHF
. TRBJ2-7 TRBV30 . TGTGCCTGGACCCCCCGAGAGGGACTCTCCTACGAGCAGTACTTC CAWTPREGLSYEQYF
. TRBJ2-3 TRBV11-1 . TGTGCCAGCAGCTTAGAAGGGGAACTTAGCACAGATACGCAGTATTTT CASSLEGELSTDTQYF
. TRBJ1-4 TRBV9 . TGTGCCAGCAGCACCGGGACTCGGGAAAAACTGTTTTTT CASSTGTREKLFF
TRBD1 TRBJ2-7 TRBV6-2/TRBV6-3 few TGTGCCAGCAGCCTCCCAACGAGGGGGCGCCCCTACGAGCAGTACTTC CASSLPTRGRPYEQYF
TRBD1 TRBJ1-2 TRBV6-5 . TGTGCCAGCAGTAGGACAGGGGCCTATGGCTACACCTTC CASSRTGAYGYTF
. TRBJ1-4 TRBV19 many TGTGCCAGTAGTATGGCGGCGGGAGAAAAACTGTTTTTT CASSMAAGEKLFF
TRBD1 TRBJ2-5 TRBV11-2 . TGTGCCAGCAGCTGGCCGGGACAGGGCTTGTTAGAGACCCAGTACTTC CASSWPGQGLLETQYF